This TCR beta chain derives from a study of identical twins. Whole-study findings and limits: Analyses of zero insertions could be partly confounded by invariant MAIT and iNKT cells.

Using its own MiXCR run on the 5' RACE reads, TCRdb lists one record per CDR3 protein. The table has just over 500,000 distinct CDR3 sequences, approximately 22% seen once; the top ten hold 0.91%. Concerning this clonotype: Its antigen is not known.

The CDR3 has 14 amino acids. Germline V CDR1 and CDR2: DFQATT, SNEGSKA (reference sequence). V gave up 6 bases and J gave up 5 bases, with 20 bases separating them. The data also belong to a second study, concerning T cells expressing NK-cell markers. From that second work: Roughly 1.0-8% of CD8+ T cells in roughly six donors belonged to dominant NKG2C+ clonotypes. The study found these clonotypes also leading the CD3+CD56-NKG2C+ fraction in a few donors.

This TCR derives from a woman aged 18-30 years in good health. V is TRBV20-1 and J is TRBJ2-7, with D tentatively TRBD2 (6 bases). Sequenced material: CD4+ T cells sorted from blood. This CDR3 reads CSAGLGGGVHEQYF. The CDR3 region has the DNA TGCAGTGCCGGCCTGGGCGGAGGGGTCCACGAGCAGTACTTC.